The rows below give T cell receptor beta chains drawn from one sample of a study of breast tumors, draining lymph nodes, adjacent tissues. TCRdb itself ran the multiplex PCR reads through MiXCR, one entry per CDR3 protein. This sample has roughly 16,000 distinct CDR3 sequences, with less than 65% found just once. Sequencing used tumor-adjacent breast tissue. These receptors came from a female donor with breast cancer. Some clones in this sample may be carry-over from other donors' samples. Each CDR3 is given with its conserved first and last residue. Each record gives: clone size, J gene, D gene, CDR3 length, V gene, CDR3 DNA, CDR3 protein. The D gene is left open where the match is weak. The size entry is marked missing in some rows and otherwise reads once, few, many or a size class.

.,TRBJ1-6,.,14,TRBV12-3/TRBV12-4,TGTGCCAGCAGCAGCCGGGTGGATAATTCACCCCTCCACTTT,CASSSRVDNSPLHF
few,TRBJ1-6,.,15,TRBV28,TGTGCCAGCAGCCCCGGGGGGGGCGAGGTGGCGCCCCTCCACTTT,CASSPGGGEVAPLHF
many,TRBJ1-5,.,16,TRBV19,TGTGCCAGTAGTATCTACACAGCAGGGAACAATCAGCCCCAGCATTTT,CASSIYTAGNNQPQHF
few,TRBJ1-6,.,15,TRBV7-9,TGTGCCAGCAGCTATAGCCAGGGGATTAATTCACCCCTCCACTTT,CASSYSQGINSPLHF
many,TRBJ1-2,TRBD1,14,TRBV28,TGTGCCAGCAGACCCTGGAGGGACAGCTATGGCTACACCTTC,CASRPWRDSYGYTF
medium-sized,TRBJ1-2,.,13,TRBV10-3,TGTGCCACCAAATCGTTAGCTAACTATGGCTACACCTTC,CATKSLANYGYTF
.,TRBJ2-3,.,12,TRBV9,TGTGCCAGCAGCGCATACACAGATACGCAGTATTTT,CASSAYTDTQYF
.,TRBJ1-5,.,16,TRBV19,TGTGCCAGTAGTACCGGATGGGACGCCAACAATCAGCCCCAGCATTTT,CASSTGWDANNQPQHF
.,TRBJ2-7,TRBD1,16,TRBV25-1,TGTGCCAGCACCGAGGCGGGACAGGGGCCGATCTACGAGCAGTACTTC,CASTEAGQGPIYEQYF
.,TRBJ1-6,.,16,TRBV25-1,TGTGCCAGCAGGGGGAAGGGGAGCTCCTATAATTCCCCCCTCCACTTT,CASRGKGSSYNSPLHF
few,TRBJ2-3,.,15,TRBV7-9,TGTGCCAGCAGCCCCCATTTAGAGAACACAGATACGCAGTATTTT,CASSPHLENTDTQYF
.,TRBJ1-2,.,12,TRBV20-1,TGCAGTGCTTCAGGCTCAAACTATGGCTACACCTTC,CSASGSNYGYTF
few,TRBJ2-2,TRBD2,15,TRBV11-1,TGTGCCAGCAGCTTGACTAGCGGGACCCCCGGGGAGCTGTTCTTT,CASSLTSGTPGELFF
.,TRBJ2-7,TRBD2,15,TRBV20-1,TGCAGTGCTCTCGGACTAGCGGGAGGGCTCTACGAGCAGTACTTC,CSALGLAGGLYEQYF
once,TRBJ2-7,TRBD1,15,TRBV14,TGTGCCAGCAGCCCTATTGGGGACAGGGGTTACGAGCAGTACTTC,CASSPIGDRGYEQYF
.,TRBJ1-3,TRBD1,14,TRBV19,TGTGCCAGTAGTAGACCGGGACAGGGAAACACCATATATTTT,CASSRPGQGNTIYF
medium-sized,TRBJ1-3,.,12,TRBV29-1,TGCAGCGTTGGGGACGCTGGAAACACCATATATTTT,CSVGDAGNTIYF
many,TRBJ1-1,TRBD1,12,TRBV6-1,TGTGCCAGTACAGGACAGGCCACTGAAGCTTTCTTT,CASTGQATEAFF
.,TRBJ2-3,TRBD1,16,TRBV5-6,TGTGCCAGCAGCTTGAGGGACAGAGAATTCACAGATACGCAGTATTTT,CASSLRDREFTDTQYF
.,TRBJ2-3,.,14,TRBV7-2,TGTGCCAGCAGCTCCGTGGCAGGGAGGGATACGCAGTATTTT,CASSSVAGRDTQYF
many,TRBJ2-1,.,14,TRBV18,TGTGCCAGCTCACCACCGCCCCGAACAAATGAGCAGTTCTTC,CASSPPPRTNEQFF
.,TRBJ2-6,.,24,TRBV9,.,CASSGGTSGLTDTQYFGPGTRLTF
many,TRBJ2-1,TRBD2,16,TRBV5-6,TGTGCCAGCAGCTTGTATAGGACTAGCGGGATCGATGAGCAGTTCTTC,CASSLYRTSGIDEQFF
.,TRBJ1-5,.,15,TRBV20-1,TGCAGTGCTACAGCAGGGAGAGGTAGCAATCAGCCCCAGCATTTT,CSATAGRGSNQPQHF
.,TRBJ2-1,.,15,TRBV7-2,TGTGCCAGCAGCTTAGCGATCGGAGCCTACAATGAGCAGTTCTTC,CASSLAIGAYNEQFF
.,TRBJ1-1,.,14,TRBV10-3,TGTGCCATCAGTAAGGGGCAGGGATTCACTACAGCTTTCTTT,CAISKGQGFTTAFF
many,TRBJ2-5,.,15,TRBV7-3,TGTGCCAGCAGCTACACCGCAGGGGTCGGGGAGACCCAGTACTTC,CASSYTAGVGETQYF
.,TRBJ2-1,TRBD2,17,TRBV9,TGTGCCAGCAGCGTAGGGGGTGGCGGACTAGCGAATCATGAGCAGTTCTTC,CASSVGGGGLANHEQFF
.,TRBJ1-5,TRBD1,18,TRBV20-1,TGCAGTGCGACGACAGGGTTCGAAAGCGGGCAAGTCAATCAGCCCCAGCATTTT,CSATTGFESGQVNQPQHF
.,TRBJ1-4,.,14,TRBV12-3/TRBV12-4,TGTGCCAGCAATCTGGGTCATCCTAATGAAAAACTGCCTTTC,CASNLGHPNEKLPF
.,TRBJ2-3,.,10,TRBV4-2,TGTGCCAGCAGCCAAGATATACAGTATTTT,CASSQDIQYF
many,TRBJ2-1,TRBD2,14,TRBV10-1,TGCGCCAGCAGTGGGACTAGCGGGAGCGATGAGCAGTTCTTC,CASSGTSGSDEQFF
many,TRBJ2-7,.,12,TRBV6-2/TRBV6-3,TGTGCCAGCAGTTACCAGCCCTACGAGCAGTACTTC,CASSYQPYEQYF
.,TRBJ1-6,TRBD1,16,TRBV7-2,TGTGCCAGCAGCTTAGCTCCGGGACAGGGGGCTTCACCCCTCCACTTT,CASSLAPGQGASPLHF
few,TRBJ2-6,.,14,TRBV5-4,TGTGCCAGCAGCGCAGGGTTCGGGGCCAACGTCCTGACTTTC,CASSAGFGANVLTF
.,TRBJ2-7,.,16,TRBV14,TGTGCCAGCAGCCCCCGAGGGGGGGGGGGTTTCGACGAGCAGTACTTC,CASSPRGGGGFDEQYF
many,TRBJ1-5,.,13,TRBV19,TGTGCCAGTAGTTATAATGGTGACCAGCCCCAGCATTTT,CASSYNGDQPQHF
few,TRBJ1-1,.,12,TRBV30,TGTGCCTGGAGCCGCGGGCAGCCTGAAGCTTTCTTT,CAWSRGQPEAFF
.,TRBJ2-7,.,13,TRBV20-1,TGCAGTGCTCCCAGGGCAGGGGAAGACGAGCAGTACTTC,CSAPRAGEDEQYF
medium-sized,TRBJ2-6,.,13,TRBV29-1,TGCAGCGTTCCCGGGGCTGGGGCCAACGTCCTGACTTTC,CSVPGAGANVLTF
many,TRBJ1-3,.,14,TRBV7-9,TGTGCCAGCAGCGCCGAGGGGAATCCAAACACCATATATTTT,CASSAEGNPNTIYF
medium-sized,TRBJ1-6,TRBD1,15,TRBV7-2,TGTGCCAGCAGCTTAAGACAGGGAAGTGATTCACCCCTCCACTTT,CASSLRQGSDSPLHF
many,TRBJ2-7,.,13,TRBV5-1,TGCGCCAGCAGCTTGGGGCAGAGATACGAGCAGTACTTC,CASSLGQRYEQYF
.,TRBJ2-3,TRBD2,18,TRBV20-1,TGCAGTGCGATTAGGGGGGGCGGGGCTAGCGGGAGGACAGATACGCAGTATTTT,CSAIRGGGASGRTDTQYF
few,TRBJ1-1,.,14,TRBV6-5,TGTGCCAGCAGTCGTCTGACAGAATACACTGAAGCTTTCTTT,CASSRLTEYTEAFF
.,TRBJ2-7,.,16,TRBV11-2,TGTGCCAGCAGCACGATGCCAGTGCTCGGCGCCTACGAGCAGTACTTC,CASSTMPVLGAYEQYF
many,TRBJ2-1,TRBD2,16,TRBV11-3,TGTGCCAGCCGCCCCAAAGCGGGGGAGCCCTACAATGAGCAGTTCTTC,CASRPKAGEPYNEQFF
many,TRBJ2-1,TRBD1,16,TRBV19,TGTGCCAGTAGTATGGGAGGGACAGGGTCCTACAATGAGCAGTTCTTC,CASSMGGTGSYNEQFF
many,TRBJ2-3,TRBD1,15,TRBV5-1,TGCGCCAGCAGCTTGGAGGACAGGGCCACAGATACGCAGTATTTT,CASSLEDRATDTQYF
many,TRBJ2-7,.,14,TRBV6-5,TGTGCCAGCAGCTGGGAGTCAGGGGTGGGCGAGCAGTACTTC,CASSWESGVGEQYF
many,TRBJ2-1,TRBD2,14,TRBV3-1,TGTGCCAGCAGTTCTGTAGCGGGAGTCAATGAGCAGTTCTTC,CASSSVAGVNEQFF
.,TRBJ2-5,TRBD2,16,TRBV4-1,TGTGCCAGCAGCTTAGGACTAGCGGGGTCCCAAGAGACCCAGTACTTC,CASSLGLAGSQETQYF
medium-sized,TRBJ1-1,.,13,TRBV20-1,TGCAGTGCTAGATTACCCTCAGACAGGAGAGCTTTCTTT,CSARLPSDRRAFF